The source of this TCR beta chain is a study of beta chain features in type 1 diabetes. Germline V gene data show CDR1 as LNHDA and CDR2 as SQIVND (reference sequence). The CDR3 contains 14 residues. J gave up 8 bases and V 5 bases, and 7 bases lay outside the gene matches. Study outcomes and limitations: Across all four CD4+ subsets, people with type 1 diabetes showed modestly shorter TCRB CDR3s.

A few counts support this clone. Its cognate antigen is unknown. Other nucleotide sequences in the sample specify the same CDR3. The whole isolated RNA underwent reverse transcription, so sequencing captured expressed TCRB transcripts. The table came from immunoSEQ multiplex PCR; TCRdb's copy has only in-frame clones and leaves some out. The table lists 250,000 or so clones, 27% of them singletons. The sample comprised central memory CD4+ T cells from blood. J is TRBJ1-2 and V is TRBV19; 11 bases line up with TRBD1. This receptor was obtained from a man younger than 40 in good health. Written as DNA, the CDR3 is TGTGCCAGTAGTCCCGGACAGGGGGCTGGAGGCTACACCTTC. Translated, it gives CASSPGQGAGGYTF.